This TCR beta chain originates from a study of blood T cell repertoires in COVID-19 (dated by TCRdb to the early 2020s). Background on the whole study: Samples from collaborators originated in the United States, Italy and Spain and spanned both the acute and convalescent phases of COVID-19. The prospective study material was composed of cDNA or gDNA derived from T cells, B-cell-depleted T cells, or PBMCs. Subjects who had been exposed to COVID-19, were actively infected with it, or had recovered from it provided the deeply sampled blood TCRbeta repertoires that made up the dataset. A freely available public database, intended as a resource for researchers studying the immune response to SARS-CoV-2, is where the repertoires were released. Samples came from the ongoing ImmuneRACE study (first 160 participants) plus 1,254 subjects from 6 global collaborators. Sample metadata almost always included a de-identified subject ID, COVID-19 status, age in years and sex. Where HLA class I and class II types were available, the types were taken from metadata supplied by the sample provider, not from assay-based typing.

The study at large found these results: Clinical and demographic metadata were provided uncurated, with the amount varying by source and participant.

Via the germline V gene, CDR1 is SGHDN and CDR2 FVKESK. Trimming removed 3 bases from V and 3 bases from J, leaving 11 bases between the germline ends. Spanning cysteine to phenylalanine, the CDR3 consists of 14 amino acids. Only the CDR3 part of the read is kept: 42 bases, read in frame from the first base. Each collaborating institution followed its own protocols to collect whole blood in K2EDTA tubes. For TCRbeta analysis, collaborator samples were shipped as frozen whole blood, as isolated PBMCs, or as DNA extracted from either sample type. TCRbeta CDR3 regions were amplified from genomic DNA using the immunoSEQ Assay, a bias-controlled multiplex PCR. The authors processed their data as follows. Nucleated cell counts per sample were estimated from amplification of reference gene primers within the assay. To quantify the absolute abundance of each unique TCRbeta CDR3 rearrangement, sequence reads were collapsed and filtered. For each sample, productive Simpson clonality was calculated as the square root of Simpson's diversity index over productive rearrangements. Here the immuneACCESS table is served through TCRdb, limited to in-frame sequences with V and J called. Missing clones are a known gap in these copies; in checked studies unresolved V genes cover under half, and the rest lacks a known reason. V and J calls and clone size are as listed in that table; D and trimming were resolved from the DNA. This sample holds roughly 90,000 clones; almost 90% were observed only once. The top ten hold approximately 1.5% of the sample.

Comment on this clone: Which antigen it targets is not known. No per-base quality is available; no much larger clone lies one base away.

The receptor chain draws on TRBV14 and TRBJ1-2, and TRBD1 may be the D gene, going by 6 matching bases. This TCR was sampled from a human donor with active COVID-19. The donor label of this sample is uncertain. Sequenced sample: peripheral blood. For the CDR3, the sequence is CASSHATGHYGYTF. The bases are TGTGCCAGCAGCCATGCCACAGGGCACTATGGCTACACCTTC.